This TCR beta chain was observed in a study of blood T cells in healthy people across ages. Study-level results: The study found more naive CD4+ cells and higher diversity in long-lived than aged donors.

With a J-beta primer mix and a sample-barcoded 5' primer, a second PCR ran about 6 to 11 cycles. Researchers report that a template-switch adaptor with 12 random nucleotides tagged each cDNA molecule. TCRdb re-called the 5' RACE reads through MiXCR, storing one row per CDR3 protein. Of roughly 800,000 distinct CDR3 sequences listed, around 25% are singletons. This clonotype was counted between two and nine times. The antigen remains undetermined. V was clipped by 7 bases and J by 8 bases; unmatched bases: 6. The CDR3 is 14 amino acids. CDR1 WSHSY and CDR2 SAAADI come from the germline V gene. The data also belong to a second study, concerning T cells of mothers and their children. Per that paper: The sample comes from roughly 9 healthy Caucasian donors: mothers and children.

This clonotype was obtained from a boy younger than 18 in good health. The chain joins TRBV10-2 to TRBJ2-2; 11 bases fit TRBD2. Sequences were obtained from blood. CDR3 nucleotides: TGCGCCAGCAACCTAGCGGGAGGCCCGGGGGAGCTGTTTTTT. Protein product: CASNLAGGPGELFF.